This T cell receptor beta chain was recorded in a study of blood T cell repertoires in COVID-19. Across the whole study: Researchers got acute and convalescent COVID-19 samples from the United States, Italy and Spain. The cDNA or gDNA used as material had been derived from T cells, B-cell-depleted T cells, or PBMCs.

In the authors' methods: From reference gene primer amplification, estimates of nucleated cell counts were derived. Sequenced by immunoSEQ multiplex PCR; TCRdb stores in-frame clones only, minus some. V, J and clone size were drawn from that table, and D and trimming were deduced from the DNA. The sample holds 95,000 to 150,000 clones, around 77% seen once. CDR1 SGHNT and CDR2 YYREEE come from the germline V gene (reference sequence). The length of the CDR3 is 17 residues. Germline trimming cut 1 base from V and 6 bases from J; bases unmatched to any gene: 13. The chain employs TRBV5-4 and TRBJ2-7, with 10 positions matching TRBD2. The sample was peripheral blood. This clonotype originated in a human donor in a cohort sampled during active COVID-19. Here the CDR3 DNA reads TGTGCCAGCAGCTTGAGGTCTAGCGGGAGTGTATTCGCCGAGCAGTACTTC. Encoded protein: CASSLRSSGSVFAEQYF. The full variable domain, its missing parts supplied by reference TRBV5-4 and TRBJ2-7, is ETGVTQSPTHLIKTRGQQVTLRCSSQSGHNTVSWYQQALGQGPQFIFQYYREEENGRGNFPPRFSGLQFPNYSSELNVNALELDDSALYLCASSLRSSGSVFAEQYFGPGTRLTVT.